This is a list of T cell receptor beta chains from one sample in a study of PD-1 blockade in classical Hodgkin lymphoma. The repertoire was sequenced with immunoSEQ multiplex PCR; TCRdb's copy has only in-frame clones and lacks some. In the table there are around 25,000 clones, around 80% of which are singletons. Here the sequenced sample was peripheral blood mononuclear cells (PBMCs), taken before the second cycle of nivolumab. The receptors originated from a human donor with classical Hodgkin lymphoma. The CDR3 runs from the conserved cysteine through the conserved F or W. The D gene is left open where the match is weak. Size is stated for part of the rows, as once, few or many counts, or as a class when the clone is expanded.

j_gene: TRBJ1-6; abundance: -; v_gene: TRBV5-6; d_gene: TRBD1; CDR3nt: TGTGCCAGCAGCCGCCCTCGGGACAGGGACGCCTATAATTCACCCCTCCACTTT; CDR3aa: CASSRPRDRDAYNSPLHF
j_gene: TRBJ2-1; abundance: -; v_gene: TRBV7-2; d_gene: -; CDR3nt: TGTGCCAGCAGCTTATTCGAGGGAGATGAGCAGTTCTTC; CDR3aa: CASSLFEGDEQFF
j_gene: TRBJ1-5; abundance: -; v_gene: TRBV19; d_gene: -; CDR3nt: TGTGCCAGTAGTTCCCGCAGTGTGGTCTTCGATAGCAATCAGCCCCAGCATTTT; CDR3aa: CASSSRSVVFDSNQPQHF
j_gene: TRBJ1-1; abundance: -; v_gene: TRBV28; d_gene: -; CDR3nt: TGTGCCACGTCTCGGGCAGGGCGAATTGAAGCTTTCTTT; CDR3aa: CATSRAGRIEAFF
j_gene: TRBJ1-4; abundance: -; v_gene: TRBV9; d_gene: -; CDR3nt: TGTGCCAGCAGCGTCGAAGACAGATATAATGAAAGATTGTTTTTT; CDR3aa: CASSVEDRYNERLFF
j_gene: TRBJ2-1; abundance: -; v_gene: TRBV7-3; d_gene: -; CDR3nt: TGTGCCAGCAGCTATAACAATGAGCAGTTCTTC; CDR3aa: CASSYNNEQFF
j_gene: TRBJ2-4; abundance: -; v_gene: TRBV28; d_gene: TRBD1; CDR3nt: TGTGCCAGCAGCACCCACGGGACAGTCGTTAAAAACATTCAGTACTTC; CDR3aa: CASSTHGTVVKNIQYF
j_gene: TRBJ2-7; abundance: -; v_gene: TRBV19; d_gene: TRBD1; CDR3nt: TGTGCCAGTACTAAGGGGACAGGGGGCTCCTACGAGCAGTACTTC; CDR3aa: CASTKGTGGSYEQYF
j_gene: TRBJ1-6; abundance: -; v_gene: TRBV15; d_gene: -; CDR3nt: TGTGCCACCGGCGGAGCGGCGAGCTCCTATAATTCACCCCTCCACTTT; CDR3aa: CATGGAASSYNSPLHF
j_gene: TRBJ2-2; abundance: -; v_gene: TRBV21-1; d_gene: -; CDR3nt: TGTGCCAGCAGCACGAGGAGGGGAACGAAGACCGGGGAGCTGTTTTTT; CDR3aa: CASSTRRGTKTGELFF
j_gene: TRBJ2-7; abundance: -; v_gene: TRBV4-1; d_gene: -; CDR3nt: TGCGCCAGCAGCCATAGTCAGGGGGGCTACGAGCAGTACTTC; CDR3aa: CASSHSQGGYEQYF
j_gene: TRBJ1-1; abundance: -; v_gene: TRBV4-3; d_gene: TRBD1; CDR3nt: TGCGCCAGCAGCCAAGGACAGGGGGCTTATGAAGCTTTCTTT; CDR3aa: CASSQGQGAYEAFF
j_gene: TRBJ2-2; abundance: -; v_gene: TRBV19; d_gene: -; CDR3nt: TGTGCCAGTAGTATGGGGTACGGGGAGCTGTTTTTT; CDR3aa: CASSMGYGELFF
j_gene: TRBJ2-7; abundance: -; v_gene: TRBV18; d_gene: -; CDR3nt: TGTGCCAGCTCACCCTCGGGAGAGAACTACGAGCAGTACTTC; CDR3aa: CASSPSGENYEQYF
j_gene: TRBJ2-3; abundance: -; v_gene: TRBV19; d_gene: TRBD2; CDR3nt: TGTGCCAGTAGTATAGAAAAGGGGACTAGCGGCACAGATACGCAGTATTTT; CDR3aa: CASSIEKGTSGTDTQYF
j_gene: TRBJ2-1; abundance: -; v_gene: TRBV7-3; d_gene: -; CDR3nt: TGTGCCAGCAGCTTTATGGGGGGAGGTGACCTCAATAACTACAATGAGCAGTTCTTC; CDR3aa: CASSFMGGGDLNNYNEQFF
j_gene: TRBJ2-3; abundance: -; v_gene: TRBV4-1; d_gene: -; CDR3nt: TGCGCCAGCAGCCCCCTCCTGGGTGCCGCAGATACGCAGTATTTT; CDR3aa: CASSPLLGAADTQYF
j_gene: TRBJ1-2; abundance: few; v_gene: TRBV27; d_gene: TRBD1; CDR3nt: TGTGCCAGCAGTTTTTCCTCAGGGGGCGGCTATGGCTACACCTTC; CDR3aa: CASSFSSGGGYGYTF
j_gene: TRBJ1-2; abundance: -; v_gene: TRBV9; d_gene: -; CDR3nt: TGTGCCAGCAGCGTAGAGGGGGGTCTCGGTGGCTACACCTTC; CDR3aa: CASSVEGGLGGYTF
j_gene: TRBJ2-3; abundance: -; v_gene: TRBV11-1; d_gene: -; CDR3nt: TGTGCCAGCAGTCCCCGGGCCCTCCCCACAGATACGCAGTATTTT; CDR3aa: CASSPRALPTDTQYF
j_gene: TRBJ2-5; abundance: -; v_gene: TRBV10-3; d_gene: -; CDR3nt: TGTGCCATCAGTGCATCGACCAGGGAGCAAGAGACCCAGTACTTC; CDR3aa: CAISASTREQETQYF
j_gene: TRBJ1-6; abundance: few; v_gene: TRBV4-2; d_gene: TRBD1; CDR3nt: TGTGCCAGCAGCCAAGTTCCGGGACAGGTCGATTCACCCCTCCACTTT; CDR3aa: CASSQVPGQVDSPLHF
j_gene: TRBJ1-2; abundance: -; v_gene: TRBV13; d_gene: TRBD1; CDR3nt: TGTGCCAGCAAGCTAAGGGGACAGTGGGAAGCTAACTATGGCTACACCTTC; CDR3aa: CASKLRGQWEANYGYTF
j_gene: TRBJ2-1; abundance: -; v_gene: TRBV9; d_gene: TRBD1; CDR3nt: TGTGCCAGCAGCGTAGGACAGGGGGCGACGAATGAGCAGTTCTTC; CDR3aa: CASSVGQGATNEQFF
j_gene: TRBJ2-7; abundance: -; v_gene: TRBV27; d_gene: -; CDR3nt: TGTGCCAGCAGTCCTGCCCCGGGGCGTTCCTACGAGCAGTACTTC; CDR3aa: CASSPAPGRSYEQYF
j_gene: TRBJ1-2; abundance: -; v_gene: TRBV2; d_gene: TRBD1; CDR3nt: TGTGCCAGTGGCACTCCCCGGGACAGGGTTAACTATGGCTACACCTTC; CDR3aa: CASGTPRDRVNYGYTF
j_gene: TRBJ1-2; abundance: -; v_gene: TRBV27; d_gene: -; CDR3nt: TGTGCCAGTGGCGGGGCAGGAGCTGGGTATGGCTACACCTTC; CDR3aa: CASGGAGAGYGYTF
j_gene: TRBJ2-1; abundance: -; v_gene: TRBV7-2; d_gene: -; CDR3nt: TGTGCCAGCAGCCCCCAAATCGGACGGGACAATGAGCAGTTCTTC; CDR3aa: CASSPQIGRDNEQFF
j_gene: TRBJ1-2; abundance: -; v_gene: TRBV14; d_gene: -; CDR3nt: TGTGCCAGCAGCCAAGATCATGGGGGGGCGGCTGGCTACACCTTC; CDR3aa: CASSQDHGGAAGYTF
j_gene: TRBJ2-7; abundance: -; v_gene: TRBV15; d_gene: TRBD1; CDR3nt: TGTGCCACCAGCAGAGCAACAGGGGGCCCCTACGAGCAGTACTTC; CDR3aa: CATSRATGGPYEQYF
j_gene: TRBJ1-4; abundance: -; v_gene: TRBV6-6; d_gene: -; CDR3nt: TGTGCCAGCAGTCAAAGTCCCTACCGGGGGAATGAAAAACTGTTTTTT; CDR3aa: CASSQSPYRGNEKLFF
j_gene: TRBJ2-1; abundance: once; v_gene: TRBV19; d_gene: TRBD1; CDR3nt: TGTGCCGTTACCCCTCATCCCCGGGACAGCTACAATGAGCAGTTCTTC; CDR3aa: CAVTPHPRDSYNEQFF
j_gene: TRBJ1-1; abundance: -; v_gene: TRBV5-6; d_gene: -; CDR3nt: TGTGCCAGCAGCGCGGAGCTGGGTGAAGCTTTCTTT; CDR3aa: CASSAELGEAFF
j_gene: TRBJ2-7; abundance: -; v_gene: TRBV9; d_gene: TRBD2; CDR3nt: TGTGCCAGCAGCTCAAGGCGGGGGGCCCTCCCCTACGAGCAGTACTTC; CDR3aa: CASSSRRGALPYEQYF
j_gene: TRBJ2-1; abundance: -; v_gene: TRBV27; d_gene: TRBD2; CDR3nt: TGTGCCAGCAGTTTCGGACTAGTGGCCTACAATGAGCAGTTCTTC; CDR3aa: CASSFGLVAYNEQFF
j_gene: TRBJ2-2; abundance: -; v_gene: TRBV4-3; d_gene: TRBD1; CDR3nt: TGCGCCAGCAGCCAAGATAGTTACAGGGGCAACACCGGGGAGCTGTTTTTT; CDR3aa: CASSQDSYRGNTGELFF
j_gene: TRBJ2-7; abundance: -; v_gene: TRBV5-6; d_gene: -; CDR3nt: TGTGCCAGCAGCTGGGGCACAGGGATCCACTACGAGCAGTACTTC; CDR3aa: CASSWGTGIHYEQYF
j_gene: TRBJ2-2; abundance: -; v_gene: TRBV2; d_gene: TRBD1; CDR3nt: TGTGCCAGCAGCGTCAGGGGGACCTACACCGGGGAGCTGTTTTTT; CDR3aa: CASSVRGTYTGELFF
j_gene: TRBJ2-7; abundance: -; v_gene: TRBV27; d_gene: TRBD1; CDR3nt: TGTGCCAGCAGTCCCTACAGGGGGCGGGCCCACGAGCAGTACTTC; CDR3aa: CASSPYRGRAHEQYF
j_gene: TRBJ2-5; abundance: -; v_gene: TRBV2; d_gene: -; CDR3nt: TGTGCCAGCAGTGAAATGGGGGAGGAGACCCAGTACTTC; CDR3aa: CASSEMGEETQYF
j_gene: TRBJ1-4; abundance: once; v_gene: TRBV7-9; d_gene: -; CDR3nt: TGTGCCAGCAGCGCAGCCTTAAATGAAAAACTGTTTTTT; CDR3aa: CASSAALNEKLFF
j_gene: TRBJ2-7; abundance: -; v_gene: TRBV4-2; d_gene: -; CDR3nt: TGTGCCAGCAGCCTCGGAACCGGGACAACCTACGAGCAGTACTTC; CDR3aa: CASSLGTGTTYEQYF
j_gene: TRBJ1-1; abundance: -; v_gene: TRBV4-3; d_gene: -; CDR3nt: TGCGCCAGCAGCCATTTTGGCAGTGAAGCTTTCTTT; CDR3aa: CASSHFGSEAFF
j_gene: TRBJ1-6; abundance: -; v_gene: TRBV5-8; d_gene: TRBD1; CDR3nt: TGCGCCAGCAGCCATCGGACAGGGAGGCCCCTCCACTTT; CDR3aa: CASSHRTGRPLHF
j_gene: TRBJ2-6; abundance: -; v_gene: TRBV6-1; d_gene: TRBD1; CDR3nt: TGTGCCAGCAGGAGGGGACAGGGTGGGGCCAACGTCCTGACTTTC; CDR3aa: CASRRGQGGANVLTF
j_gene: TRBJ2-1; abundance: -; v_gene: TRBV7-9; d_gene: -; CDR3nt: TGTGCCAGCAGCTTAGAAGAGCGGAATGAGCAGTTCTTC; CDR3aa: CASSLEERNEQFF
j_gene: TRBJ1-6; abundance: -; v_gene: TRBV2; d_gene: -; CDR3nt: TGTGCCAGCAGTGAAGACGTAGGCAATTCACCCCTCCACTTT; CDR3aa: CASSEDVGNSPLHF
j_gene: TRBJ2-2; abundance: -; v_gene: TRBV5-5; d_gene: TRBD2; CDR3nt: TGTGCCAGCAGCAGACCCGGGGGGGCAACCGGGGAGCTGTTTTTT; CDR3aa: CASSRPGGATGELFF
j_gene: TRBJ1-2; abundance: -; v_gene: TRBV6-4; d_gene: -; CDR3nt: TGTGCCAGCCTCCCCCGGGTACAGGGCTACACCTTC; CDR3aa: CASLPRVQGYTF